This T cell receptor beta chain stems from a study of T cells in tumors after PD-1 blockade. The repertoire was sequenced with immunoSEQ multiplex PCR; TCRdb's copy has only in-frame clones and lacks some. The table lists about 20,000 clones, just under 80% of them singletons. The source is a human donor with basal cell carcinoma. This specimen was PBMCs, taken before anti-PD-1 treatment.

The CDR3 region has the DNA TGTGCCAGCACGAGGACTAGCGGGGGTTCCTCCTACGAGCAGTACTTC. Translation gives CASTRTSGGSSYEQYF. The chain carries TRBV2 and TRBJ2-7; the match to TRBD2 covers 13 bases. With V trimmed by 7 bases and J by 0 bases, 6 bases remained unmatched. Germline loops: CDR1 SNHLY, CDR2 FYNNEI. This CDR3 is built from 16 residues.